These T cell receptor beta chains were read from a single sample in a study of beta chain features in type 1 diabetes. Only in-frame clones appear in the TCRdb table, and some are missing; sequencing was by immunoSEQ multiplex PCR. The top ten hold 0.022% of the sample, which has hundreds of thousands of clones, around an eighth seen once. The sample taken for sequencing was naive CD4+ T cells from blood. These receptors were collected from a man younger than 30 with type 1 diabetes. CDR3s include the opening cysteine and the closing phenylalanine or tryptophan. The D gene is left open where the match is weak. Only some rows state a clone size, as once, few, many or a class for expanded clones.

j_gene: TRBJ1-5
v_gene: TRBV6-5
abundance: few
d_gene: TRBD1
CDR3aa: CASSSTGDQPQHF
CDR3nt: TGTGCCAGCAGTTCGACAGGGGATCAGCCCCAGCATTTT

j_gene: TRBJ1-1
v_gene: TRBV7-6
abundance: few
d_gene: TRBD1
CDR3aa: CASTVTGGTEAFF
CDR3nt: TGTGCCAGCACCGTGACAGGGGGGACTGAAGCTTTCTTT

j_gene: TRBJ2-2
v_gene: TRBV11-2
abundance: few
d_gene: -
CDR3aa: CASSPQLGGELFF
CDR3nt: TGTGCCAGCAGCCCCCAGTTGGGCGGGGAGCTGTTTTTT

j_gene: TRBJ2-1
v_gene: TRBV21-1
abundance: few
d_gene: -
CDR3aa: CASSNRTATRRGVF
CDR3nt: TGTGCCAGCAGCAATAGGACAGCAACTCGTCGGGGGGTCTTC

j_gene: TRBJ2-5
v_gene: TRBV28
abundance: -
d_gene: -
CDR3aa: CASSFGSQETQYF
CDR3nt: TGTGCCAGCAGTTTTGGTAGCCAAGAGACCCAGTACTTC

j_gene: TRBJ2-7
v_gene: TRBV7-9
abundance: few
d_gene: TRBD2
CDR3aa: CASSFRGGYEQYF
CDR3nt: TGTGCCAGCAGCTTTAGGGGAGGGTACGAGCAGTACTTC

j_gene: TRBJ1-1
v_gene: TRBV18
abundance: few
d_gene: -
CDR3aa: CASSPYDTNTEAFF
CDR3nt: TGTGCCAGCTCACCATACGACACGAACACTGAAGCTTTCTTT

j_gene: TRBJ2-7
v_gene: TRBV5-1
abundance: -
d_gene: TRBD1
CDR3aa: CASSSGQGPYGQYF
CDR3nt: TGCGCCAGCAGCTCCGGACAGGGCCCCTACGGGCAGTACTTC

j_gene: TRBJ2-7
v_gene: TRBV5-1
abundance: few
d_gene: -
CDR3aa: CASSLGDIFYEQYF
CDR3nt: TGCGCCAGCAGCTTGGGGGACATATTCTACGAGCAGTACTTC

j_gene: TRBJ2-7
v_gene: TRBV30
abundance: -
d_gene: TRBD2
CDR3aa: CAWGRDYEQYF
CDR3nt: TGTGCCTGGGGGAGGGACTACGAGCAGTACTTC

j_gene: TRBJ1-5
v_gene: TRBV29-1
abundance: -
d_gene: -
CDR3aa: CSVGSGGNQPQHF
CDR3nt: TGCAGCGTGGGAAGTGGGGGGAATCAGCCCCAGCATTTT

j_gene: TRBJ2-7
v_gene: TRBV28
abundance: few
d_gene: -
CDR3aa: CASSLPPVYEQYF
CDR3nt: TGTGCCAGCAGTTTACCCCCGGTCTACGAGCAGTACTTC

j_gene: TRBJ1-6
v_gene: TRBV10-3
abundance: -
d_gene: -
CDR3aa: CAISDGAYNSPLHF
CDR3nt: TGTGCCATCAGTGACGGGGCCTATAATTCACCCCTCCACTTT

j_gene: TRBJ1-2
v_gene: TRBV28
abundance: -
d_gene: TRBD1
CDR3aa: CASSPRDRANYGYTF
CDR3nt: TGTGCCAGCAGTCCCCGGGACAGGGCAAACTATGGCTACACCTTC

j_gene: TRBJ1-6
v_gene: TRBV7-9
abundance: few
d_gene: TRBD1
CDR3aa: CASHGQGQSPLHF
CDR3nt: TGTGCCAGCCACGGACAGGGGCAATCACCCCTCCACTTT

j_gene: TRBJ2-7
v_gene: TRBV5-1
abundance: few
d_gene: -
CDR3aa: CASSLEGSTLSYEQYF
CDR3nt: TGCGCCAGCAGCTTGGAGGGGTCTACCTTATCCTACGAGCAGTACTTC

j_gene: TRBJ2-5
v_gene: TRBV18
abundance: few
d_gene: TRBD1
CDR3aa: CASSGQQETQYF
CDR3nt: TGTGCCAGCTCGGGACAGCAAGAGACCCAGTACTTC

j_gene: TRBJ2-5
v_gene: TRBV9
abundance: few
d_gene: TRBD1
CDR3aa: CASSVTGGVETQYF
CDR3nt: TGTGCCAGCAGCGTCACAGGGGGCGTGGAGACCCAGTACTTC

j_gene: TRBJ1-6
v_gene: TRBV12-5
abundance: -
d_gene: -
CDR3aa: CASGSGQDNSPLHF
CDR3nt: TGTGCTAGTGGTTCGGGACAAGACAATTCACCCCTCCACTTT

j_gene: TRBJ2-5
v_gene: TRBV18
abundance: few
d_gene: TRBD2
CDR3aa: CASSPLAGDYQETQYF
CDR3nt: TGTGCCAGCTCGCCCCTAGCGGGGGACTACCAAGAGACCCAGTACTTC

j_gene: TRBJ2-7
v_gene: TRBV7-2
abundance: -
d_gene: TRBD1
CDR3aa: CASSLAETGGEQYF
CDR3nt: TGTGCCAGCAGCTTAGCGGAGACAGGGGGCGAGCAGTACTTC

j_gene: TRBJ1-5
v_gene: TRBV27
abundance: -
d_gene: TRBD1
CDR3aa: CASSSGTGGSSNQPQHF
CDR3nt: TGTGCCAGTAGCTCCGGGACAGGGGGTAGTAGCAATCAGCCCCAGCATTTT

j_gene: TRBJ1-1
v_gene: TRBV29-1
abundance: -
d_gene: -
CDR3aa: CSVERPLNTEAFF
CDR3nt: TGCAGCGTGGAACGTCCCCTGAACACTGAAGCTTTCTTT

j_gene: TRBJ2-5
v_gene: TRBV30
abundance: few
d_gene: TRBD2
CDR3aa: CAWSRGLAQETQYF
CDR3nt: TGTGCCTGGTCCCGGGGACTAGCCCAAGAGACCCAGTACTTC

j_gene: TRBJ1-2
v_gene: TRBV14
abundance: -
d_gene: TRBD1
CDR3aa: CASSQDGTDYGYTF
CDR3nt: TGTGCCAGCAGCCAAGATGGGACAGACTATGGCTACACCTTC

j_gene: TRBJ2-7
v_gene: TRBV5-4
abundance: few
d_gene: -
CDR3aa: CASSLTGYSYEQYF
CDR3nt: TGTGCCAGCAGCTTAACAGGATACTCCTACGAGCAGTACTTC

j_gene: TRBJ2-5
v_gene: TRBV19
abundance: -
d_gene: -
CDR3aa: CASSIKATLQETQYF
CDR3nt: TGTGCCAGTAGTATCAAGGCGACACTCCAAGAGACCCAGTACTTC

j_gene: TRBJ2-3
v_gene: TRBV6-1
abundance: few
d_gene: -
CDR3aa: CASSEGVGMGIDTQYF
CDR3nt: TGTGCCAGCAGTGAAGGCGTGGGGATGGGGATAGATACGCAGTATTTT

j_gene: TRBJ1-4
v_gene: TRBV9
abundance: few
d_gene: -
CDR3aa: CASSPGVGPNEKLFF
CDR3nt: TGTGCCAGCAGCCCGGGGGTCGGGCCGAATGAAAAACTGTTTTTT

j_gene: TRBJ1-2
v_gene: TRBV7-6
abundance: few
d_gene: TRBD1
CDR3aa: CASSLVTGGSYGYTF
CDR3nt: TGTGCCAGCAGCTTAGTGACAGGGGGCAGCTATGGCTACACCTTC

j_gene: TRBJ2-7
v_gene: TRBV7-3
abundance: few
d_gene: -
CDR3aa: CASSHGVPYEQYF
CDR3nt: TGTGCCAGCAGCCACGGAGTTCCCTACGAGCAGTACTTC

j_gene: TRBJ1-4
v_gene: TRBV6-5
abundance: few
d_gene: -
CDR3aa: CASSYTSTANEKLFF
CDR3nt: TGTGCCAGCAGTTATACGTCGACCGCTAATGAAAAACTGTTTTTT

j_gene: TRBJ1-5
v_gene: TRBV5-1
abundance: few
d_gene: -
CDR3aa: CASSLDGLEPQHF
CDR3nt: TGCGCCAGCAGCTTGGACGGTTTAGAGCCCCAGCATTTT

j_gene: TRBJ2-1
v_gene: TRBV29-1
abundance: -
d_gene: TRBD2
CDR3aa: CSVTGLSGGQKTYNEQFF
CDR3nt: TGCAGCGTGACAGGACTCAGCGGGGGGCAGAAAACCTACAATGAGCAGTTCTTC

j_gene: TRBJ1-3
v_gene: TRBV10-3
abundance: -
d_gene: TRBD1
CDR3aa: CAISETTGAGNTIYF
CDR3nt: TGTGCCATCAGTGAGACGACAGGGGCTGGAAACACCATATATTTT

j_gene: TRBJ1-2
v_gene: TRBV6-5
abundance: -
d_gene: -
CDR3aa: CASSYDAGVSPYGYTF
CDR3nt: TGTGCCAGCAGTTACGATGCGGGCGTCTCCCCCTATGGCTACACCTTC

j_gene: TRBJ1-2
v_gene: TRBV7-9
abundance: -
d_gene: -
CDR3aa: CASSNGPGGYTF
CDR3nt: TGTGCCAGCAGCAACGGGCCGGGGGGCTACACCTTC

j_gene: TRBJ1-5
v_gene: TRBV7-2
abundance: few
d_gene: -
CDR3aa: CASAGQGPGPQHF
CDR3nt: TGTGCCAGTGCGGGGCAGGGTCCCGGGCCCCAGCATTTT

j_gene: TRBJ1-1
v_gene: TRBV6-1
abundance: -
d_gene: -
CDR3aa: CASSWDNTEAFF
CDR3nt: TGTGCCAGCAGTTGGGATAACACTGAAGCTTTCTTT

j_gene: TRBJ1-1
v_gene: TRBV30
abundance: -
d_gene: -
CDR3aa: CAWSLQHTEAFF
CDR3nt: TGTGCCTGGAGTTTGCAGCACACTGAAGCTTTCTTT

j_gene: TRBJ2-7
v_gene: TRBV11-1
abundance: -
d_gene: -
CDR3aa: CASSLVRVGEQYF
CDR3nt: TGTGCCAGCAGCTTAGTTCGGGTCGGCGAGCAGTACTTC

j_gene: TRBJ1-2
v_gene: TRBV29-1
abundance: -
d_gene: -
CDR3aa: CSVGTDAYGYTF
CDR3nt: TGCAGCGTTGGGACAGACGCCTATGGCTACACCTTC

j_gene: TRBJ1-1
v_gene: TRBV10-3
abundance: -
d_gene: -
CDR3aa: CAISEPPGDMNTEAFF
CDR3nt: TGTGCCATCAGTGAGCCACCAGGGGACATGAACACTGAAGCTTTCTTT

j_gene: TRBJ1-6
v_gene: TRBV7-3
abundance: few
d_gene: -
CDR3aa: CASSLGTLGSPLHF
CDR3nt: TGTGCCAGCAGCCTCGGGACTTTGGGGTCACCCCTCCACTTT

j_gene: TRBJ2-1
v_gene: TRBV2
abundance: -
d_gene: -
CDR3aa: CASSEGGVNEQFF
CDR3nt: TGTGCCAGCAGTGAAGGGGGAGTCAATGAGCAGTTCTTC

j_gene: TRBJ1-2
v_gene: TRBV11-2
abundance: -
d_gene: TRBD1
CDR3aa: CASSTGTENYGYTF
CDR3nt: TGTGCCAGCAGCACGGGGACAGAAAACTATGGCTACACCTTC

j_gene: TRBJ1-2
v_gene: TRBV28
abundance: -
d_gene: -
CDR3aa: CASRGAKYGYTF
CDR3nt: TGTGCCAGCAGGGGGGCGAAATATGGCTACACCTTC

j_gene: TRBJ1-2
v_gene: TRBV10-3
abundance: -
d_gene: TRBD1
CDR3aa: CAISERQGANYGYTF
CDR3nt: TGTGCCATCAGTGAGAGACAGGGAGCTAACTATGGCTACACCTTC

j_gene: TRBJ1-1
v_gene: TRBV2
abundance: few
d_gene: -
CDR3aa: CASSGEVDGGTEAFF
CDR3nt: TGTGCCAGCAGTGGGGAAGTGGACGGTGGAACTGAAGCTTTCTTT

j_gene: TRBJ2-5
v_gene: TRBV19
abundance: few
d_gene: TRBD2
CDR3aa: CASSPPGLARETQYF
CDR3nt: TGTGCCAGTAGTCCACCGGGACTAGCGAGAGAGACCCAGTACTTC

j_gene: TRBJ2-5
v_gene: TRBV30
abundance: -
d_gene: TRBD1
CDR3aa: CAWSRGGEQETQYF
CDR3nt: TGTGCCTGGAGTAGAGGGGGCGAACAAGAGACCCAGTACTTC

j_gene: TRBJ2-7
v_gene: TRBV7-3
abundance: -
d_gene: -
CDR3aa: CASSDFTGNEQYF
CDR3nt: TGTGCCAGCAGCGATTTTACAGGGAACGAGCAGTACTTC

j_gene: TRBJ1-6
v_gene: TRBV19
abundance: few
d_gene: TRBD1
CDR3aa: CASRATGQTLHF
CDR3nt: TGTGCCAGTAGGGCGACGGGACAGACACTCCACTTT

j_gene: TRBJ1-6
v_gene: TRBV4-1
abundance: few
d_gene: -
CDR3aa: CASSQDSSSYNSPLHF
CDR3nt: TGCGCCAGCAGCCAAGACAGTAGCTCCTATAATTCACCCCTCCACTTT

j_gene: TRBJ2-1
v_gene: TRBV7-2
abundance: few
d_gene: -
CDR3aa: CASSSLARLGKEQFF
CDR3nt: TGTGCCAGCAGCTCTCTGGCCCGACTAGGAAAGGAGCAGTTCTTC